This T cell receptor (beta chain) was recovered during a study of identical twins. Whole-study results and caveats: Findings came from cross-sectional statistics, without long-term follow-up of donors. Abundant beta clonotypes from cord blood had fewer insertions, unlike memory repertoires, which showed none.

Of note for this clonotype: Its target is unknown.

V was pared by 5 bases and J by 2 bases, with 15 bases between. Germline lookup yields CDR1 SEHNR and CDR2 FQNEAQ (reference sequence). The CDR3 runs 16 residues. Each CDR3 protein is one row after TCRdb ran MiXCR on the 5' RACE reads. The data hold about 240,000 distinct CDR3 sequences, with 7% to 8.5% observed a single time. These data also featured in a second study, about yellow fever vaccine responses in identical twins. That publication notes: The T cell response to vaccination in identical twins was reportedly partly convergent and partly personalized.

The clonotype comes from a woman between 18 and 29 years old in good health. The chain joins TRBV7-9 to TRBJ2-2; perhaps D is TRBD1 or TRBD2 (5 bases each). Material: CD8+ T cells sorted from blood. As DNA, the CDR3 is TGTGCCAGCAGCGCGTCCGGGACGGATAACACCGGGGAGCTGTTTTTT. It is translated as CASSASGTDNTGELFF.